One T cell receptor (beta chain) is described in this entry. This specimen comes from a study of molecular identifiers for immune sequencing clone quantification. Using its own MiXCR run on the PCR reads, TCRdb lists one record per CDR3 protein. The sample records some 590,000 distinct CDR3 sequences, about 25% being singletons. The CDR3 consists of 16 residues. CDR1 is MNHEY, CDR2 SVGEGT, per germline. The V gene lost 7 bases and the J gene lost 1 base, with 17 bases spanning the gap. The V and J genes are TRBV6-2 or TRBV6-3 and TRBJ1-5, with D possibly being TRBD1 (5 bases). Sequenced: naive CD8+ T cells from blood, with Jurkat cell RNA spiked in. Subset noted: FACS-sorted CD8+CD4-CCR7+CD45RA+ naive T cells. The TCR comes from a human donor in good health. Some libraries in this study had Jurkat cell RNA spiked in. CDR3 region: CASTGALDGSNQPQHF. The CDR3 nucleotides are TGTGCCAGCACCGGGGCCTTGGATGGCAGCAATCAGCCCCAGCATTTT.